Listed below are T cell receptor beta chains from one sample, sequenced in a study of T cell responses to AZD1222 COVID-19 vaccine. Clones were sequenced by immunoSEQ multiplex PCR, and TCRdb holds only the in-frame ones, with some missing. The data hold about 120,000 clones, with around 90% observed a single time. This specimen was peripheral blood, taken on day 0 of AZD1222 vaccination. These receptors originate from an adult in good health. The CDR3 runs from the conserved cysteine through the conserved F or W. Each record gives: CDR3 length, J gene, V gene, clone size, D gene, CDR3 protein, CDR3 DNA. A D gene is named only where the DNA matches it firmly. Not every row has a clone size; where given, it reads once, few, many or a size class.

length: 12
J: TRBJ2-7
V: TRBV7-9
size: once
D: .
CDR3: CASSSQGGEQYF
DNA: TGTGCCAGCAGCTCCCAGGGTGGCGAGCAGTACTTC

length: 14
J: TRBJ1-1
V: TRBV10-2
size: .
D: .
CDR3: CASSELGRGTEAFF
DNA: TGCGCCAGCAGTGAGTTGGGGAGGGGTACTGAAGCTTTCTTT

length: 14
J: TRBJ1-1
V: TRBV27
size: .
D: .
CDR3: CASSGAGAGTEAFF
DNA: TGTGCCAGCAGTGGGGCGGGGGCGGGGACTGAAGCTTTCTTT

length: 15
J: TRBJ1-1
V: TRBV28
size: .
D: .
CDR3: CASTDRRGVNTEAFF
DNA: TGTGCCAGTACTGACAGGAGGGGGGTGAACACTGAAGCTTTCTTT

length: 15
J: TRBJ2-7
V: TRBV5-5
size: .
D: .
CDR3: CASSLDATGLYEQYF
DNA: TGTGCCAGCAGCTTGGACGCGACGGGGCTCTACGAGCAGTACTTC

length: 13
J: TRBJ1-4
V: TRBV5-5
size: .
D: .
CDR3: CASSSRGGEKLFF
DNA: TGTGCCAGCAGCAGCCGAGGGGGTGAAAAACTGTTTTTT

length: 15
J: TRBJ2-7
V: TRBV15
size: .
D: .
CDR3: CATSRPQGSSYEQYF
DNA: TGTGCCACCAGCAGACCCCAGGGATCCTCCTACGAGCAGTACTTC

length: 13
J: TRBJ1-1
V: TRBV6-6
size: once
D: .
CDR3: CASSRSWNTEAFF
DNA: TGTGCCAGCAGCCGCTCGTGGAACACTGAAGCTTTCTTT

length: 12
J: TRBJ1-1
V: TRBV20-1
size: .
D: .
CDR3: CSASFQNTEAFF
DNA: TGCAGTGCTAGTTTCCAGAACACTGAAGCTTTCTTT

length: 14
J: TRBJ1-2
V: TRBV18
size: few
D: .
CDR3: CASSLSGERGGYTF
DNA: TGTGCCAGCTCCCTCTCTGGGGAACGGGGCGGCTACACCTTC

length: 13
J: TRBJ1-2
V: TRBV12-3/TRBV12-4
size: .
D: .
CDR3: CASSSTQGNGYTF
DNA: TGTGCCAGCAGTTCAACCCAGGGAAATGGCTACACCTTC

length: 15
J: TRBJ1-1
V: TRBV2
size: once
D: TRBD1
CDR3: CASTPGTGGRTEAFF
DNA: TGTGCCAGCACCCCCGGGACAGGGGGAAGAACTGAAGCTTTCTTT

length: 14
J: TRBJ1-1
V: TRBV18
size: .
D: .
CDR3: CASSPQGRITEAFF
DNA: TGTGCCAGCTCCCCTCAAGGACGGATCACTGAAGCTTTCTTT

length: 13
J: TRBJ2-5
V: TRBV19
size: .
D: TRBD1
CDR3: CASGDSWLGTQYF
DNA: TGTGCCAGTGGGGACAGCTGGCTGGGGACCCAGTACTTC

length: 16
J: TRBJ1-4
V: TRBV5-1
size: .
D: .
CDR3: CASSLVGDATNEKLFF
DNA: TGCGCCAGCAGCTTGGTAGGGGACGCAACTAATGAAAAACTGTTTTTT

length: 13
J: TRBJ1-5
V: TRBV5-8
size: .
D: .
CDR3: CASSYAGNQPQHF
DNA: TGTGCCAGCAGCTACGCCGGCAATCAGCCCCAGCATTTT

length: 13
J: TRBJ1-1
V: TRBV13
size: .
D: .
CDR3: CASSLRGNTEAFF
DNA: TGTGCCAGCAGCTTAAGGGGTAACACTGAAGCTTTCTTT

length: 15
J: TRBJ1-2
V: TRBV6-5
size: .
D: .
CDR3: CASSYNERTTGSYTF
DNA: TGTGCCAGCAGTTACAACGAGAGGACAACCGGAAGCTACACCTTC

length: 15
J: TRBJ1-1
V: TRBV4-1
size: few
D: .
CDR3: CASSQLFREWDEAFF
DNA: TGCGCCAGCAGCCAACTCTTCAGAGAATGGGATGAAGCTTTCTTT

length: 16
J: TRBJ1-2
V: TRBV19
size: .
D: TRBD1
CDR3: CASRSQGGTTYYGYTF
DNA: TGTGCCAGTAGGTCACAAGGGGGCACAACGTACTATGGCTACACCTTC

length: 13
J: TRBJ1-4
V: TRBV25-1
size: once
D: .
CDR3: CASSDATNEKLFF
DNA: TGTGCCAGCAGTGATGCAACTAATGAAAAACTGTTTTTT

length: 16
J: TRBJ1-3
V: TRBV5-1
size: .
D: TRBD1
CDR3: CASSGGQRSSGNTIYF
DNA: TGCGCCAGCAGCGGGGGACAGAGATCCTCTGGAAACACCATATATTTT

length: 15
J: TRBJ1-3
V: TRBV11-2
size: .
D: TRBD1
CDR3: CASGDSLTSGNTIYF
DNA: TGTGCCAGCGGGGACAGTTTGACATCTGGAAACACCATATATTTT

length: 14
J: TRBJ2-7
V: TRBV7-2
size: .
D: .
CDR3: CASSLGTDNYEQYF
DNA: TGTGCCAGCAGCCTAGGGACGGATAACTACGAGCAGTACTTC

length: 15
J: TRBJ1-1
V: TRBV5-1
size: .
D: .
CDR3: CASSLASTANTEAFF
DNA: TGCGCCAGCAGCTTGGCCTCAACGGCGAACACTGAAGCTTTCTTT

length: 11
J: TRBJ1-1
V: TRBV20-1
size: .
D: .
CDR3: CSATPNTEAFF
DNA: TGCAGTGCTACTCCGAACACTGAAGCTTTCTTT

length: 13
J: TRBJ1-5
V: TRBV6-5
size: .
D: .
CDR3: CATLLGSNQPQHF
DNA: TGTGCCACCCTTCTGGGCAGCAATCAGCCCCAGCATTTT

length: 13
J: TRBJ2-5
V: TRBV28
size: .
D: .
CDR3: CATLRAGIWTQYF
DNA: TGTGCCACCCTTAGGGCCGGGATATGGACCCAGTACTTC

length: 13
J: TRBJ1-1
V: TRBV12-3/TRBV12-4
size: .
D: .
CDR3: CASRSTANTEAFF
DNA: TGTGCCAGCAGGTCGACGGCGAACACTGAAGCTTTCTTT

length: 13
J: TRBJ1-2
V: TRBV6-5
size: once
D: TRBD1
CDR3: CASSPGGNYGYTF
DNA: TGTGCCAGCAGCCCAGGGGGTAACTATGGCTACACCTTC

length: 16
J: TRBJ2-3
V: TRBV5-5
size: .
D: TRBD2
CDR3: CASSLGLAGGTDTQYF
DNA: TGTGCCAGCAGTTTGGGACTAGCGGGGGGTACAGATACGCAGTATTTT

length: 11
J: TRBJ2-7
V: TRBV2
size: few
D: .
CDR3: CASRQGYEQYF
DNA: TGTGCCAGCAGACAGGGCTACGAGCAGTACTTC

length: 14
J: TRBJ1-2
V: TRBV30
size: .
D: TRBD1
CDR3: CAWSDDRVFAGYTF
DNA: TGTGCCTGGAGTGACGACAGGGTTTTTGCCGGCTACACCTTC

length: 13
J: TRBJ1-6
V: TRBV30
size: .
D: .
CDR3: CAWSVRGISPLHF
DNA: TGTGCCTGGAGTGTGAGGGGGATTTCACCCCTCCACTTT

length: 17
J: TRBJ2-7
V: TRBV28
size: .
D: TRBD1
CDR3: CASTLRRTGGFLYEQYF
DNA: TGTGCCAGCACCCTCAGGCGGACAGGGGGCTTTTTATACGAGCAGTACTTC

length: 14
J: TRBJ2-7
V: TRBV6-5
size: .
D: TRBD2
CDR3: CASTTSGGPYEQYF
DNA: TGTGCCAGCACAACTAGCGGGGGACCCTACGAGCAGTACTTC

length: 15
J: TRBJ2-1
V: TRBV10-1
size: .
D: TRBD2
CDR3: CASSSGLAGDNEQFF
DNA: TGCGCCAGCAGTTCGGGACTAGCGGGGGACAATGAGCAGTTCTTC

length: 12
J: TRBJ2-2
V: TRBV29-1
size: .
D: TRBD1
CDR3: CSLRDSTGELFF
DNA: TGCAGCCTCCGGGACAGCACCGGGGAGCTGTTTTTT

length: 13
J: TRBJ2-5
V: TRBV18
size: .
D: .
CDR3: CASSQGLQETQYF
DNA: TGTGCCAGCTCACAGGGGCTCCAAGAGACCCAGTACTTC

length: 14
J: TRBJ1-4
V: TRBV20-1
size: .
D: .
CDR3: CSASSGGAREKLFF
DNA: TGCAGTGCTAGTTCGGGGGGGGCGCGGGAAAAACTGTTTTTT

length: 13
J: TRBJ1-1
V: TRBV6-5
size: .
D: .
CDR3: CASTVGRNTEAFF
DNA: TGTGCCAGCACCGTGGGAAGGAACACTGAAGCTTTCTTT

length: 12
J: TRBJ1-5
V: TRBV19
size: .
D: .
CDR3: CASSKLNQPQHF
DNA: TGTGCCAGTAGTAAGCTCAATCAGCCCCAGCATTTT

length: 15
J: TRBJ2-1
V: TRBV30
size: .
D: TRBD1
CDR3: CAWSVGTGTYNEQFF
DNA: TGTGCCTGGAGTGTAGGGACAGGGACCTACAATGAGCAGTTCTTC

length: 14
J: TRBJ1-1
V: TRBV14
size: .
D: .
CDR3: CASSRAGMNTEAFF
DNA: TGTGCCAGCAGCCGCGCAGGGATGAACACTGAAGCTTTCTTT

length: 14
J: TRBJ2-3
V: TRBV11-2
size: .
D: .
CDR3: CASSFSYSTDTQYF
DNA: TGTGCCAGCAGCTTTTCTTATAGCACAGATACGCAGTATTTT

length: 15
J: TRBJ1-2
V: TRBV30
size: .
D: .
CDR3: CAWSRIGIYNYGYTF
DNA: TGTGCCTGGAGTCGAATCGGGATTTACAACTATGGCTACACCTTC

length: 15
J: TRBJ1-5
V: TRBV10-3
size: once
D: .
CDR3: CAISELGLGNQPQHF
DNA: TGTGCCATCAGTGAGTTGGGGCTAGGCAATCAGCCCCAGCATTTT

length: 14
J: TRBJ1-4
V: TRBV27
size: once
D: .
CDR3: CASSPMGYNEKLFF
DNA: TGTGCCAGCAGCCCTATGGGCTATAATGAAAAACTGTTTTTT

length: 13
J: TRBJ2-2
V: TRBV6-4
size: .
D: .
CDR3: CASSDSSTGELFF
DNA: TGTGCCAGCAGTGACTCTAGCACCGGGGAGCTGTTTTTT

length: 17
J: TRBJ1-5
V: TRBV5-5
size: .
D: TRBD1
CDR3: CASSSDRDVYSNQPQHF
DNA: TGTGCCAGCAGCTCGGACAGGGACGTATATAGCAATCAGCCCCAGCATTTT

length: 13
J: TRBJ2-7
V: TRBV5-4
size: .
D: TRBD2
CDR3: CASSPPGGVEQYF
DNA: TGTGCCAGCAGCCCCCCGGGGGGGGTCGAGCAGTACTTC

length: 15
J: TRBJ2-1
V: TRBV28
size: .
D: .
CDR3: CASSSTRKSYNEQFF
DNA: TGTGCCAGCAGTTCTACCAGGAAATCCTACAATGAGCAGTTCTTC

length: 14
J: TRBJ2-1
V: TRBV5-6
size: .
D: .
CDR3: CASSLDSTYNEQFF
DNA: TGTGCCAGCAGCTTGGATAGCACCTACAATGAGCAGTTCTTC

length: 14
J: TRBJ1-1
V: TRBV5-6
size: .
D: .
CDR3: CASSLWGQNTEAFF
DNA: TGTGCCAGCAGCTTGTGGGGACAGAACACTGAAGCTTTCTTT

length: 14
J: TRBJ2-7
V: TRBV7-2
size: .
D: TRBD2
CDR3: CASSLGGVTYEQYF
DNA: TGTGCCAGCAGCTTGGGGGGGGTAACCTACGAGCAGTACTTC

length: 13
J: TRBJ1-2
V: TRBV5-1
size: .
D: .
CDR3: CASSLSGSYGYTF
DNA: TGCGCCAGCAGCTTGTCGGGCAGCTATGGCTACACCTTC

length: 15
J: TRBJ2-3
V: TRBV18
size: .
D: TRBD1
CDR3: CASSENRGNTDTQYF
DNA: TGTGCCAGCTCAGAGAACAGGGGAAACACAGATACGCAGTATTTT

length: 14
J: TRBJ2-7
V: TRBV27
size: .
D: TRBD2
CDR3: CASSSGGRPVEQYF
DNA: TGTGCCAGCAGTAGCGGGGGCAGGCCTGTCGAGCAGTACTTC

length: 13
J: TRBJ1-2
V: TRBV30
size: .
D: .
CDR3: CAWSVRGAQGYTF
DNA: TGTGCCTGGAGTGTTCGGGGGGCCCAAGGCTACACCTTC

length: 12
J: TRBJ1-2
V: TRBV5-6
size: .
D: .
CDR3: CASSSDKYGYTF
DNA: TGTGCCAGCAGCTCGGACAAGTATGGCTACACCTTC